This record covers a single T cell receptor beta chain. The sample comes from a study of technical replicates of blood from a few donors. Trimming cost V 5 bases and J 8 bases; bases outside gene matches: 6. From germline, CDR1 is SGHTA and CDR2 FQGNSA. The CDR3 is made up of 13 amino acids. TCRdb keeps only in-frame clones here, not all; method: immunoSEQ multiplex PCR. The sample consists of about 71,000 clones, around 89% of them appearing once. The receptor comes from a human donor in good health. Some clones in this sample may be carry-over from other donors' samples. Source material: PBMCs. J is TRBJ1-2 and V is TRBV7-2; TRBD1 agrees at 9 bases. In DNA, the CDR3 is TGTGCCAGCAGCCCCAGGACAGGGGCCGGCTACACCTTC. Its translation: CASSPRTGAGYTF. The full variable domain, completed using reference TRBV7-2 and TRBJ1-2, is GAGVSQSPSNKVTEKGKDVELRCDPISGHTALYWYRQSLGQGLEFLIYFQGNSAPDKSGLPSDRFSAERTGGSVSTLTIQRTQQEDSAVYLCASSPRTGAGYTFGSGTRLTVV.